This entry describes one T cell receptor (beta chain). Its specificity is not known. This sample was taken from a study of Ad26.COV2.S vaccination and SARS-CoV-2 variants. Turning to the study itself: Of the COV1001 trial arms, the Ad26.COV2.S arm included the donor.

Notes on the study in general: Total T cell responses were possibly underestimated by TCR breadth and depth analyses. Vaccine recipients posted higher spike-specific TCR breadth than their placebo counterparts.

As for treatment: 19 received Ad26.COV2.S at low or high dose, single or two shots; about 5 received placebo; per-sample allocation not given. Sampling was done on day 63 after the first vaccine or placebo injection. TCRdb keeps only in-frame clones here, not all; method: immunoSEQ multiplex PCR. The sample yields about 410,000 clones, around nine tenths seen once. V was clipped by 5 bases and J by 4 bases, with 12 bases between them. The CDR3 consists of 13 residues. This clonotype was sampled from a person between 18 and 65 years old who received the Ad26.COV2.S COVID-19 vaccine or a placebo. The chain carries TRBV12-3 or TRBV12-4 and TRBJ2-7; tentatively, D is TRBD1 (6 bases). Sequencing used peripheral blood, obtained in a trial of Ad26.COV2.S vaccine versus placebo. This chain's CDR3 is CASSDRPTYEQYF. The CDR3 bases are TGTGCCAGCAGTGACAGGCCAACTTACGAGCAGTACTTC.